Presented here are 5 T cell receptor beta chains from one specimen sequenced in a study of blood T cell repertoires in COVID-19. Assay: immunoSEQ multiplex PCR; the TCRdb copy retains only in-frame clones and omits some. The top ten hold around 1.5% of the sample, which has roughly 300,000 clones, roughly 86% seen once. Sequencing was performed on peripheral blood. The receptors were gathered from a woman aged 50 to 60 with acute or convalescent COVID-19.

This clone showed up just once. V and J are TRBV28 and TRBJ2-7, with D possibly TRBD2 on 5 matching bases. V shed 8 bases and J shed 1 base, with 15 bases lying between them. The CDR3 totals 14 residues. CDR1 and CDR2 (germline): MDHEN, SYDVKM. For the CDR3, the DNA is TGTGCCAGCGGGAAGCGGAATAAGTCCTACGAGCAGTACTTC. Translating gives CASGKRNKSYEQYF.

V usage is TRBV11-3 and J usage is TRBJ2-5; 8 nucleotides line up with TRBD1. This CDR3 contains 16 residues. The germline V gene encodes CDR1 SGHNT and CDR2 YENEEA. V shed 5 bases and J 5 bases; nucleotides not matched to a gene: 13. This CDR3 reads CASSPPYGQGAETQYF. CDR3 in DNA: TGTGCCAGCAGCCCCCCTTACGGACAGGGCGCGGAGACCCAGTACTTC.

The chain combines TRBV5-1 with TRBJ1-1, with D possibly TRBD1 on 5 matching bases. V was clipped by 6 bases and J by 2 bases, with 14 bases between them. The CDR3 covers 14 residues. In germline, CDR1 is SGHRS, CDR2 YFSETQ. This chain's CDR3 is CASILGLGNTEAFF. The CDR3 nucleotides are TGCGCCAGCATACTGGGGCTCGGAAACACTGAAGCTTTCTTT.

The V call is TRBV13, the J call TRBJ2-7, with TRBD1 matching over 7 bases. The CDR3 runs to 19 residues. The germline V gene encodes CDR1 PRHDT and CDR2 FYEKMQ (reference sequence). V lost 4 bases to trimming and J lost 0 bases; unmatched junction nucleotides: 18. The CDR3 sequence is CASSSAPEKTGMGSYEQYF. CDR3 bases: TGTGCCAGCAGCTCCGCCCCTGAAAAGACAGGGATGGGCTCCTACGAGCAGTACTTC.

This clone occurred a few times. The chain links TRBV30 to TRBJ1-2; 7 positions agree with TRBD1. V lost 4 bases and J lost 8; bases outside the gene matches: 7. Germline values: CDR1 GTSNPN, CDR2 SVGIG (reference sequence). The CDR3 has 12 amino acids. CDR3 in DNA: TGTGCCTGGACTCGGGACAGTGGAGGCTACACCTTC. Residues: CAWTRDSGGYTF.